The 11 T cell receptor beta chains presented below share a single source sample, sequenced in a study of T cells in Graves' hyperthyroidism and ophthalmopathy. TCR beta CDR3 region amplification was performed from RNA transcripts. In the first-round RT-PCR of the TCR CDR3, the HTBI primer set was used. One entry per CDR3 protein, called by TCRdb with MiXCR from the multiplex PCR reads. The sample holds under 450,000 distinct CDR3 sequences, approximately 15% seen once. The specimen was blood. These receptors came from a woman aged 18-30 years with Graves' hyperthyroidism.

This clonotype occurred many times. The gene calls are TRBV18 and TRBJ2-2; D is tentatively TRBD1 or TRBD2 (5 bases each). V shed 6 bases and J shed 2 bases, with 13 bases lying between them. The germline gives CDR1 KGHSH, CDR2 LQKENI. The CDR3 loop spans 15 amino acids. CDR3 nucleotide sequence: TGTGCCAGCTCCCGGGGACGGGAAAACACCGGGGAGCTGTTTTTT. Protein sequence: CASSRGRENTGELFF. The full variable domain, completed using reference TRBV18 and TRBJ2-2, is NAGVMQNPRHLVRRRGQEARLRCSPMKGHSHVYWYRQLPEEGLKFMVYLQKENIIDESGMPKERFSAEFPKEGPSILRIQQVVRGDSAAYFCASSRGRENTGELFFGEGSRLTVL.

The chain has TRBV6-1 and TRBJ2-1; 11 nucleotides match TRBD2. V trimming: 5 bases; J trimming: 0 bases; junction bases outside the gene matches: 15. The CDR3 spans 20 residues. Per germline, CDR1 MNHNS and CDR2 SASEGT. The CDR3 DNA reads TGTGCCAGCAGTCTTCCCCCCGGGACTAGCGGTCGTAGCTCCTACAATGAGCAGTTCTTC. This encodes CASSLPPGTSGRSSYNEQFF.

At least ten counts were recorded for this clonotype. DNA of the CDR3: TGTGCCAGCAGTCCCCGGAGGGCGCCGAATCAGCCCCAGCATTTT. This codes for CASSPRRAPNQPQHF. The chain joins TRBV12-3 or TRBV12-4 to TRBJ1-5; D ambiguous. The CDR3 is 15 residues long. Between the trimmed V and J ends, which lost 5 bases and 4 bases, there was a span of 15 bases.

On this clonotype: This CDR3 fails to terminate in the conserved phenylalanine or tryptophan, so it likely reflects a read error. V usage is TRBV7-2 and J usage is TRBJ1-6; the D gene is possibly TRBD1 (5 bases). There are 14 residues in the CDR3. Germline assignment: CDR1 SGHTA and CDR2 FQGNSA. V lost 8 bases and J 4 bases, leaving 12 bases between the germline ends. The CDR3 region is CASWNRPYNSPLHV. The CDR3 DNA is TGTGCCAGCTGGAACAGGCCATATAATTCACCCCTCCACGTT.

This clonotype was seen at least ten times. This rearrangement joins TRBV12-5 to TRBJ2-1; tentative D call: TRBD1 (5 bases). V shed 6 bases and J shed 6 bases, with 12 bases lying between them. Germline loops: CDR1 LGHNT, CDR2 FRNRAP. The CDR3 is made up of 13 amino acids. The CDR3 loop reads CASGLGAGNEQFF. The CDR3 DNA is TGTGCTAGTGGCCTAGGGGCCGGCAATGAGCAGTTCTTC. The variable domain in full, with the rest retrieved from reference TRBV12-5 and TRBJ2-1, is DARVTQTPRHKVTEMGQEVTMRCQPILGHNTVFWYRQTMMQGLELLAYFRNRAPLDDSGMPKDRFSAEMPDATLATLKIQPSEPRDSAVYFCASGLGAGNEQFFGPGTRLTVL.

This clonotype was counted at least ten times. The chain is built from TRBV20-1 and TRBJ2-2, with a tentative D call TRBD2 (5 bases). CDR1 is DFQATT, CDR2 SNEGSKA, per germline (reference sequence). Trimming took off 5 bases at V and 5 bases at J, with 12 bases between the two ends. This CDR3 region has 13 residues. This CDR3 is CSAGLALTGELFF. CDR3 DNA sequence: TGCAGTGCTGGCCTAGCCCTGACCGGGGAGCTGTTTTTT.

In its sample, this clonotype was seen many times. The CDR3 is CASSPSTNEKLFF. The DNA for the CDR3 is TGTGCCAGCTCACCGTCAACTAATGAAAAACTGTTTTTT. The chain employs TRBV18 and TRBJ1-4; D uncertain. In germline, CDR1 is KGHSH, CDR2 LQKENI. This CDR3 region has 13 residues. Trimming left V 3 bases short and J 0 bases short, with 2 bases between.

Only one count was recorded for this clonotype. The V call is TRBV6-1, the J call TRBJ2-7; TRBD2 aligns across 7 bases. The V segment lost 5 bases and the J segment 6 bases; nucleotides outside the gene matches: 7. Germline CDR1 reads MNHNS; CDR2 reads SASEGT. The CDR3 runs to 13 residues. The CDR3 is CASSPSGMIEQYF. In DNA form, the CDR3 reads TGTGCCAGCAGTCCAAGCGGGATGATCGAGCAGTACTTC.

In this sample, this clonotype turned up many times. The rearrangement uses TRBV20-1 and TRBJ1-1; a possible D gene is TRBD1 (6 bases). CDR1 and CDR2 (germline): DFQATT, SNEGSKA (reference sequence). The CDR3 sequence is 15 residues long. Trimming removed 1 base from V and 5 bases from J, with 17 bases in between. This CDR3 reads CSARVPDRPGTEAFF. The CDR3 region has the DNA TGCAGTGCTAGAGTGCCCGACAGGCCAGGGACTGAAGCTTTCTTT.

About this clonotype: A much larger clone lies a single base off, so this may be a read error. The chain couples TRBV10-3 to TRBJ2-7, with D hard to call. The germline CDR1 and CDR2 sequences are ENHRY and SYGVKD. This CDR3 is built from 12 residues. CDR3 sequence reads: CSISDYAYEQYF. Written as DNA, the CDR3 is TGTTCCATCAGTGATTATGCCTACGAGCAGTACTTC.

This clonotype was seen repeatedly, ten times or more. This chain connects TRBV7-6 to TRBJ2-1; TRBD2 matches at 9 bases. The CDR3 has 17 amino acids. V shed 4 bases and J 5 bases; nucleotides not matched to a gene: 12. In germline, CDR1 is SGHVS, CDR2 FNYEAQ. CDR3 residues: CASSSHPASGTDNEQFF. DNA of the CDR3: TGTGCCAGCAGCTCCCACCCGGCTAGCGGGACAGACAATGAGCAGTTCTTC.